These T cell receptor beta chains were read from a single sample in a study of T-cell reconstitution after alpha-beta-depleted transplantation in children. TCRdb independently ran MiXCR on the PCR reads; one entry per CDR3 protein. The sample records about 540,000 distinct CDR3 sequences, around 16% being singletons. Sequences were derived from PBMCs from the stem cell graft donor, sampled from the stem cell graft. The receptors derive from a human donor who donated a stem cell graft to a child with acute lymphoblastic leukemia. CDR3s include the opening cysteine and the closing phenylalanine or tryptophan. D genes are given only for firm matches. Rows may omit the clone size; those that give it use once, few, many or a size class.

>TRBV30|12|once|NA|TRBJ1-2
CLPVGGTDGYTF
>TRBV6-1|15|NA|NA|TRBJ2-1
CASRSGTYMFNEQFF
>TRBV19|15|few|TRBD2|TRBJ2-4
CASGDSGLAKNIQYF
>TRBV5-1|15|NA|NA|TRBJ1-5
CASSLSGDSNQPQHF
>TRBV7-2|16|NA|NA|TRBJ1-4
CASSQGAGATNEKLFF
>TRBV5-1|17|few|TRBD1|TRBJ1-1
CASSLVVTGGENTEAFF
>TRBV12-3/TRBV12-4|14|many|TRBD2|TRBJ2-5
CASSLAGVKETQYF
>TRBV12-3/TRBV12-4|16|few|TRBD2|TRBJ2-1
CASSRRESAIYNEQFF
>TRBV9|16|many|TRBD1|TRBJ2-1
CASSVRGQGADNEQFF
>TRBV6-2/TRBV6-3|19|few|TRBD2|TRBJ2-1
CASSSPSFSGRALHNEQFF
>TRBV5-1|14|few|NA|TRBJ2-3
CASSLLASTDTQYF
>TRBV7-8|14|few|NA|TRBJ1-2
CASRAVPGDYGYTF
>TRBV20-1|15|few|NA|TRBJ2-7
CSARDLGGSLYEQYF
>TRBV11-1|19|NA|TRBD2|TRBJ2-1
CASSSPVIAGVALYNEQFF
>TRBV7-6|14|NA|NA|TRBJ2-7
CASSLGPTPTEQYF
>TRBV29-1|12|NA|TRBD1|TRBJ1-1
CSGQGWETEAFF
>TRBV12-3/TRBV12-4|14|NA|NA|TRBJ1-1
CANSSFRRDTEAFF
>TRBV6-5|17|NA|TRBD1|TRBJ1-2
CASSSTGTGKIIYGYTF
>TRBV18|12|NA|NA|TRBJ1-1
CASSGSNQLAFF
>TRBV4-1|15|few|NA|TRBJ2-7
CASSQVSGASYEQYF
>TRBV7-2|16|NA|NA|TRBJ1-2
CASSPVGSRTVYGYTF
>TRBV7-9|15|NA|NA|TRBJ1-2
CASSLGHVGSYGYTF
>TRBV7-9|15|few|TRBD1|TRBJ1-1
CASSLGSQGDTEAFF
>TRBV29-1|14|NA|NA|TRBJ2-7
CSVEDGQYPYEQYF
>TRBV5-1|12|NA|NA|TRBJ2-2
CASSFNREELFF
>TRBV6-2/TRBV6-3|15|few|TRBD1|TRBJ2-3
CASSPEGTATDTQYF
>TRBV29-1|14|NA|NA|TRBJ2-5
CSVELALSLETQYF
>TRBV12-3/TRBV12-4|12|few|NA|TRBJ2-4
CASSFGLNIQYF
>TRBV5-1|11|many|NA|TRBJ2-7
CASSLAAEQYF
>TRBV20-1|15|NA|TRBD2|TRBJ2-1
CCAWGLAGGVNEQFF
>TRBV4-2|15|few|NA|TRBJ2-1
CASSQDGRGHNEQFF
>TRBV7-3|16|NA|TRBD2|TRBJ2-3
CASSVAGGPSTDTQYF
>TRBV20-1|13|few|NA|TRBJ1-1
CSARTYGNTEAFF
>TRBV19|14|NA|TRBD1|TRBJ1-4
CASRNQGANEKLFF
>TRBV5-1|12|few|NA|TRBJ2-2
CASSPQGGELFF
>TRBV4-1|15|few|NA|TRBJ1-4
CASSQWKGTNEKLFF
>TRBV12-3/TRBV12-4|13|NA|NA|TRBJ2-1
CASSLATNNEQFF
>TRBV2|15|NA|TRBD1|TRBJ1-1
CASSEEQGAAVEAFF
>TRBV12-3/TRBV12-4|13|few|TRBD1|TRBJ2-2
CASRRQGPGELFF
>TRBV9|14|few|NA|TRBJ2-5
CASSGTVRQETQYF